This T cell receptor (beta chain) was identified during a study of response to subunit inactivated influenza vaccine (dated by TCRdb to between 2018 and 2020). Some background on the complete study: The study used deep quantitative T cell receptor repertoire profiling to track responses to a trivalent subunit inactivated influenza vaccine. General findings and caveats noted by the study authors: The authors suggested that each seasonal influenza vaccination may recruit only a limited number of new T cells.

Including the terminal cysteine and phenylalanine, the CDR3 comprises 14 residues. Here the CDR3 DNA is all that survives: 42 bases in frame from base 1. V and J are truncated by 2 bases and 0 bases respectively, leaving an intervening sequence of 8 bases. Reading the germline V gene gives CDR1 MNHEY and CDR2 SVGAGI. In regard to this clonotype: Its recognized antigen is unknown. The sample holds no much larger clone one base away, and base qualities are not on file.

Receptors were amplified or captured by RT-PCR. Data came from an Illumina HiSeq 2500. In TCRdb, the public reads were trimmed at Q25 with fastp and aligned with MiXCR, with productive beta chains retained. For every CDR3 protein sequence, its rows merge into one entry that carries the most common genes and DNA. For this sample there are roughly 500,000 distinct CDR3 sequences; about 17% appear just once. The biggest ten clones account for 2.5% to 3.5% of the sample. The sequence joins TRBV6-5 to TRBJ2-7, with the D gene not clear enough to name. The TCR was taken from a man aged 45 to 70 who received an inactivated influenza vaccine. Donor details come from another sample of the same person, matched by shared clones. The specimen comprised CD4+ T cells sorted from PBMCs, sampled around 25 months after vaccination. The CDR3 protein sequence reads: CASSYAPGSYEQYF. The DNA is TGTGCCAGCAGTTACGCACCCGGCTCCTACGAGCAGTACTTC.